This T cell receptor beta chain appears in the sequencing data of a study of tissue T cells after allogeneic stem cell transplantation (dated by TCRdb to 2022 to 2024). Regarding the complete study: Using research autopsies of patients with and without GVHD, plus mouse models of GVHD, the study profiled TCR beta repertoires across many tissues. The human arm was conducted as a prospective observational study, and neither blinding nor randomization was performed. What the study reported, not specific to this receptor: Within patients, how anatomically similar the tissues were was a key factor in shaping TCR repertoire composition, regardless of disease or transplant status. The study did not establish which tissue TCRs were alloreactive or antigen-specific, and some clones may have been host cells that persisted. The patient cohort was small and varied clinically, and sampling depth was recognized as a limitation. In both patients and mice, T cells from blood and spleen picked up only a limited part of the TCR repertoire that was detected in tissues. Few T cell clones were found to be shared across patients, but shared repertoire signatures across patients were revealed in a tissue-specific fashion by motif-based clustering.

The time point label here, explained by the study, means: mouse harvest day 14 after allogeneic transplant. Each mouse graft, delivered by tail vein injection, combined 10^6 splenic CD5+ T cells with 10^7 T-cell-depleted bone marrow cells. Mouse GVHD was modeled in a major MHC-mismatch B6 (H2b) into BALB/c (H2d) model, with tissues profiled at day 7 or 14. On day 7 or 14 post-transplant, mouse tissues and retro-orbital blood were harvested with separate sterile tools for each animal, and livers were flushed beforehand. Before genomic DNA isolation with the DNeasy Blood & Tissue Kit, mouse tissues were minced with razor blades in buffered saline. The table lists this clone with a count of one. Its antigen has not been determined. Mouse gene names and germline sequences are the ones reported for this receptor. The sample carries other DNA sequences with the same CDR3. Receptors were amplified or captured by the immunoSEQ multiplex PCR assay. TCRbeta CDR3 sequencing was done by Adaptive Biotechnologies at survey depth, reporting CDR3 sequences, V/J genes, productive frequency and template counts. TCR beta CDR3 regions were amplified from genomic DNA rather than RNA. The paper's data handling went like this. Pairwise repertoire overlap between tissues was quantified with Jensen-Shannon divergence, where 1 means complete divergence and 0 identical. Tissues were grouped by single-linkage agglomerative hierarchical clustering of pairwise JSD values, and the clustering results were shown as dendrograms. GLIPH2 was run on all patient samples with simulation_depth 1000, kmer_min_depth 3 and cdr3_length_cutoff 8, and groups with more than two unique CDR3s were retained. In a standardized tissue-overlap score, Jaccard GLIPH-group overlap across patients was extrapolated to a standard repertoire size of 1000 clones. To look at how diversity was associated with clinical or experimental variables, linear mixed-effect models were used, with tissue treated as a fixed effect and individual treated as a random effect. In TCRdb, the immuneACCESS table is reduced to in-frame sequences with V and J assigned. These tables do not hold every clone; where another copy was compared, an unresolved V gene accounts for under half, and the others remain unexplained. That table furnishes V, J and clone size, whereas the DNA furnished D and trimming. The sample table holds 950 to 1,500 clones, of which approximately 44% were seen once. Less than 30% of the sample is held by the ten biggest clonotypes.

Sequenced input: gut tissue. This clonotype originated in a female BALB/c mouse given C57BL/6 T cells with graft-versus-host disease after an allogeneic hematopoietic cell transplant.

Incomplete CDR3 DNA: TGTGCCAGCAGTCTAGGGCAAAACACAGAAGTCTTC. Its coded protein is CASSLGQNTEVF. The CDR3 as a whole reads CASSLGQNTEVFF. The rearrangement joined TRBV26 to TRBJ1-1, with no confident D gene call. The CDR3 extends 1 residue past the end of the read, so its final part is completed from the germline J gene. From its cysteine to its phenylalanine, the CDR3 spans 13 amino acids. Shown are 36 bases from within the CDR3, in frame from base 1. V is reduced by 3 bases and J by 1 base, leaving a spacing of 6 bases between them. CDR1 and CDR2 are drawn from the germline V gene (reference sequence): KGHPV, FQNQEV.